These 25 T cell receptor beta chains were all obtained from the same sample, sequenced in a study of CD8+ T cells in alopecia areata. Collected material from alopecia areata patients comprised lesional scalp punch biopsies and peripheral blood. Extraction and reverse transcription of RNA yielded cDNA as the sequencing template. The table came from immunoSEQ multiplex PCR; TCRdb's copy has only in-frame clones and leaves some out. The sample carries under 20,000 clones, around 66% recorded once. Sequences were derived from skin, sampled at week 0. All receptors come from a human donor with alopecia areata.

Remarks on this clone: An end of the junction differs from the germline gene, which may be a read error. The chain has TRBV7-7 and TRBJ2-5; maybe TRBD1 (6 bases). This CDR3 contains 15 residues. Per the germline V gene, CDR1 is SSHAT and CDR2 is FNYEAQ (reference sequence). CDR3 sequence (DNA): TGTGCTAGCAGCTTAGGTCAGGGGTCCCAAGAGACCCAGTACTTC. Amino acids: CASSLGQGSQETQYF. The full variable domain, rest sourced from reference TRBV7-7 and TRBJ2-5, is GAGVSQSPRYKVTKRGQDVTLRCDPISSHATLYWYQQALGQGPEFLTYFNYEAQPDKSGLPSDRFSAERPEGSISTLTIQRTEQRDSAMYRCASSLGQGSQETQYFGPGTRLLVL.

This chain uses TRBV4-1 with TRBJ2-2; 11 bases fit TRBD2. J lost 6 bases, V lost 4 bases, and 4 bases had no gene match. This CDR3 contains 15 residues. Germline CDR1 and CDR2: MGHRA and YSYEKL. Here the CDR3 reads CASSPPGLAAGELFF. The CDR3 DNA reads TGCGCCAGCAGCCCGCCGGGACTAGCGGCCGGGGAGCTGTTTTTT.

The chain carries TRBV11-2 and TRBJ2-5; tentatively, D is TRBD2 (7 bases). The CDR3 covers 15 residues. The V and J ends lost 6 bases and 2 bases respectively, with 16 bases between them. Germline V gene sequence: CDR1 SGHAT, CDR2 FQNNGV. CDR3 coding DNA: TGTGCCAGCAGACCGAGGGGGGGTTATCAAGAGACCCAGTACTTC. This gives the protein CASRPRGGYQETQYF.

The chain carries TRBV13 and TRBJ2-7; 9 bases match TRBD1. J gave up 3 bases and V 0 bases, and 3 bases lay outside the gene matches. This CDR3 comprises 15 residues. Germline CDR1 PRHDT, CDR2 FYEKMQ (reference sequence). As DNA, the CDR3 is TGTGCCAGCAGCTTAGGTGGGACAGGGCGCTACGAGCAGTACTTC. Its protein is CASSLGGTGRYEQYF.

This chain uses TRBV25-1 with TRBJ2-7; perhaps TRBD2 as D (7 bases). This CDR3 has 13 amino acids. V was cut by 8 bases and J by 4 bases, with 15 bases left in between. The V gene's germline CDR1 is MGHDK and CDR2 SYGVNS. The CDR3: CASAGGGRYEQYF. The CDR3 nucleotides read TGTGCCAGCGCCGGCGGGGGCCGGTACGAGCAGTACTTC.

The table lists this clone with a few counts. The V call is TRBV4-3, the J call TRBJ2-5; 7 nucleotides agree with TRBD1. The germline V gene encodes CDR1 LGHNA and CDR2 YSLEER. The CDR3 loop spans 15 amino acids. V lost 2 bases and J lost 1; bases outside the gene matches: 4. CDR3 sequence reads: CASSQQQGPQETQYF. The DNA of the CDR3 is TGCGCCAGCAGCCAACAACAGGGGCCCCAAGAGACCCAGTACTTC.

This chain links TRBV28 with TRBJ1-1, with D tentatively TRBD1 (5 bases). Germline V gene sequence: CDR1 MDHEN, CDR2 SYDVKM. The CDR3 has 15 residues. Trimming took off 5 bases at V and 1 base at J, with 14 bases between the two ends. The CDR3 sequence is CASSPPGYRNTEAFF. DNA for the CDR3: TGTGCCAGCAGTCCGCCAGGGTACCGGAACACTGAAGCTTTCTTT.

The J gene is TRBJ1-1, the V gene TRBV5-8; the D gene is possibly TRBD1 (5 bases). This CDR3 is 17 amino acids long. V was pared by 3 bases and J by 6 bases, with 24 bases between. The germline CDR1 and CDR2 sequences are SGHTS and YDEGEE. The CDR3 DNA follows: TGTGCCAGCAGCTGGGGCGTTGGTCTGGGGATCAGGGCTGAAGCTTTCTTT. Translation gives CASSWGVGLGIRAEAFF.

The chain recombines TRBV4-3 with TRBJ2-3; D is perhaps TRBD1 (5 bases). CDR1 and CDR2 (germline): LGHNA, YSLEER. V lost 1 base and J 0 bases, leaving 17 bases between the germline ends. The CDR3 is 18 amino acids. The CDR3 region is CASSQVAGRTLSTDTQYF. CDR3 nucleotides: TGCGCCAGCAGCCAAGTGGCAGGGCGAACCCTTAGCACAGATACGCAGTATTTT.

CDR3 amino acids: CASSDTGGNGYTF. DNA for the CDR3: TGTGCCAGCAGCGATACAGGGGGCAATGGCTACACCTTC. The V call is TRBV5-6, the J call TRBJ1-2, with 9 nucleotides matching TRBD1. Unmatched junction bases numbered 4, after V lost 4 bases and J lost 6 bases. CDR1 is SGHDT, CDR2 YYEEEE, per germline. The CDR3 covers 13 residues.

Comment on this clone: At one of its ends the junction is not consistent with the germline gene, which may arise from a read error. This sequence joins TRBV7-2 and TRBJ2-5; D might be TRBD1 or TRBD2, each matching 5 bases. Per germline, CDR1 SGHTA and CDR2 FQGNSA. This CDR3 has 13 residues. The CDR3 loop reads CASSLVLGETQHF. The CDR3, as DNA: TGTGCCAGCAGCTTAGTATTGGGGGAGACCCAGCACTTC.

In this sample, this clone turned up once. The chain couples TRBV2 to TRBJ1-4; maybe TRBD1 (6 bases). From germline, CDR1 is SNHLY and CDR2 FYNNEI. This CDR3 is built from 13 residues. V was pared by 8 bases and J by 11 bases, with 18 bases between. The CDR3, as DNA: TGTGCCAGCTCGGTCGACAGGAAGGACAAACTGTTTTTT. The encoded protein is CASSVDRKDKLFF.

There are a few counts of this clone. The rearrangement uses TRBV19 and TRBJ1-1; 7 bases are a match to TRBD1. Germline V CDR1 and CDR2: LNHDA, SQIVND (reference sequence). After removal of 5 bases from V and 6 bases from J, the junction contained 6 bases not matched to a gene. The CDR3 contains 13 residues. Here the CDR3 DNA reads TGTGCCAGTAGTCGGGGCAGGGGGTCTGAAGCTTTCTTT. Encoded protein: CASSRGRGSEAFF.

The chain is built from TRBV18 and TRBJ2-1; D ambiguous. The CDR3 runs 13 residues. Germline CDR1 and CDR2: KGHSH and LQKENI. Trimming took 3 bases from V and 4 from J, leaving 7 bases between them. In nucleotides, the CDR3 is TGTGCCAGCTCACCGACCCAGTACAATGAGCAGTTCTTC. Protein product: CASSPTQYNEQFF.

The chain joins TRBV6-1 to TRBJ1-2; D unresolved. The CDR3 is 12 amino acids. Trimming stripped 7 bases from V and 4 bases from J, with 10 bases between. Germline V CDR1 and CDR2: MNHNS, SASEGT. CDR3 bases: TGTGCCAGCACAGGCCAGAGCTATGGCTACACCTTC. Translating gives CASTGQSYGYTF.

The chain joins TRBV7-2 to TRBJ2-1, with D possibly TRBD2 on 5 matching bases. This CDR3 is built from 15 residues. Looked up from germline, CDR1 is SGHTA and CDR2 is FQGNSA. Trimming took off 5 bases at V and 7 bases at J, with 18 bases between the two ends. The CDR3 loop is CASSQTISTGNEQFF. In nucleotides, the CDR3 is TGTGCCAGCAGCCAGACAATCTCGACGGGGAATGAGCAGTTCTTC. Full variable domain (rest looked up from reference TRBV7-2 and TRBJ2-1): GAGVSQSPSNKVTEKGKDVELRCDPISGHTALYWYRQSLGQGLEFLIYFQGNSAPDKSGLPSDRFSAERTGGSVSTLTIQRTQQEDSAVYLCASSQTISTGNEQFFGPGTRLTVL.

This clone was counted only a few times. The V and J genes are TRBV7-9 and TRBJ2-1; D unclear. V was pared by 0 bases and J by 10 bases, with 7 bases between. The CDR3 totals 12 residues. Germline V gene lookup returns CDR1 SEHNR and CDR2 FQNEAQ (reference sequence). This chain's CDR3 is CASSLAALEQFF. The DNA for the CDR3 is TGTGCCAGCAGCTTAGCGGCGTTAGAGCAGTTCTTC.

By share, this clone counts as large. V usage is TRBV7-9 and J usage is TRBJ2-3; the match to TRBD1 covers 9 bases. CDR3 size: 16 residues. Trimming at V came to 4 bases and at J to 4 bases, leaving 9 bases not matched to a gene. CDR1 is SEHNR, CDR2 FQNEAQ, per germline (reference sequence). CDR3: CASSSGTGMVADTQYF. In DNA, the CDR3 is TGTGCCAGCAGCTCGGGGACAGGGATGGTTGCAGATACGCAGTATTTT. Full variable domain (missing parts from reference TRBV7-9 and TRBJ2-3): DTGVSQNPRHKITKRGQNVTFRCDPISEHNRLYWYRQTLGQGPEFLTYFQNEAQLEKSRLLSDRFSAERPKGSFSTLEIQRTEQGDSAMYLCASSSGTGMVADTQYFGPGTRLTVL.

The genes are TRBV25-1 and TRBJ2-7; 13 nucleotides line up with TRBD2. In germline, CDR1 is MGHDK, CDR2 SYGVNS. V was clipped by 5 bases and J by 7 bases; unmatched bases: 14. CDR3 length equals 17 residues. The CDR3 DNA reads TGTGCCAGCAGTCGACCTATCGGGACTAGCGGGGAAGTTGAGCAGTACTTC. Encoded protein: CASSRPIGTSGEVEQYF.

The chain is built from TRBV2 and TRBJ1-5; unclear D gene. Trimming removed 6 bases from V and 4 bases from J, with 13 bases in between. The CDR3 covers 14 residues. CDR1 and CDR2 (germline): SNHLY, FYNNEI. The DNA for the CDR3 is TGTGCCAGCAGCCGTGAGGGAGTAAATCAGCCCCAGCATTTT. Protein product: CASSREGVNQPQHF.

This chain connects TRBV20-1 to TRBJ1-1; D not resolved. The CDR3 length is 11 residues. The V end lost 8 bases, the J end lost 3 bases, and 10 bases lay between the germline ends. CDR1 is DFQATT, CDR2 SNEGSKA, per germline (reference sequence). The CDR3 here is CSHREYTEAFF. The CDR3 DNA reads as TGCAGTCATAGAGAATACACTGAAGCTTTCTTT.

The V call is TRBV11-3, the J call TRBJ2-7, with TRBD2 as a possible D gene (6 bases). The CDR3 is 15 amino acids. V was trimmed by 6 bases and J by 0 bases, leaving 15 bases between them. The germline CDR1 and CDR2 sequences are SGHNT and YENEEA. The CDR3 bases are TGTGCCAGCAGTCCGTTGGGGGGTCTCTCCTACGAGCAGTACTTC. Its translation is CASSPLGGLSYEQYF. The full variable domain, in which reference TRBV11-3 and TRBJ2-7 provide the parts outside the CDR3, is EAGVVQSPRYKIIEKKQPVAFWCNPISGHNTLYWYLQNLGQGPELLIRYENEEAVDDSQLPKDRFSAERLKGVDSTLKIQPAELGDSAVYLCASSPLGGLSYEQYFGPGTRLTVT.

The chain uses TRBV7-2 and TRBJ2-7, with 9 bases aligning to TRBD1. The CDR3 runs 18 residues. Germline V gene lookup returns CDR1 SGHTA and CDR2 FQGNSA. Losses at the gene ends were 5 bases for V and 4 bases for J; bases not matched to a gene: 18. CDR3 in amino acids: CASSLPGQGPGRYYEQYF. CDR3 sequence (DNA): TGTGCCAGCAGCCTCCCGGGACAGGGCCCAGGTCGATATTACGAGCAGTACTTC.

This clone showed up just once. This CDR3 reads CASSRTVSNQPQHF. DNA for the CDR3: TGTGCCAGCTCAAGGACAGTTAGCAATCAGCCCCAGCATTTT. The chain uses TRBV6-1 and TRBJ1-5; maybe TRBD1 (6 bases). The germline gives CDR1 MNHNS, CDR2 SASEGT. V was cut by 8 bases and J by 0 bases, with 11 bases left in between. The length of the CDR3 is 14 residues.

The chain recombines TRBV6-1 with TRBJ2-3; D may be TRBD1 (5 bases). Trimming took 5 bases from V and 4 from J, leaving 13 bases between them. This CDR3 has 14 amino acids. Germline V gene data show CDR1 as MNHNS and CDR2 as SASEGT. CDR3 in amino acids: CASSSRTIADTQYF. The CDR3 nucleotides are TGTGCCAGCAGTTCCCGGACAATCGCAGATACGCAGTATTTT.